The clone carrying this TCR beta chain was seen only a few times. Time point in this sample: newly diagnosed GD, antithyroid drugs for less than 3 months. Following extraction of RNA from PBMCs, that RNA was used to make the TCR library. Patients with Graves' disease were diagnosed by American Thyroid Association guidelines. The germline CDR1 and CDR2 sequences are GTSNPN and SVGIG (reference sequence). V lost 2 bases to trimming and J lost 2 bases; unmatched junction nucleotides: 13. This CDR3 region has 17 residues. Investigators prepared the TCR beta libraries by applying iRepertoire HTBI primers and Arm-PCR of CDR3 regions. TCRdb reanalysed the multiplex PCR reads using MiXCR and keeps one entry per CDR3 protein. The sample has 680,000 or so distinct CDR3 sequences, roughly 16% seen once; the top ten hold approximately 20%. The data derive from a study of regulatory T cells in long-lasting Graves disease.

The sample was also linked to a second study, of T cells in Graves' hyperthyroidism and ophthalmopathy. That source adds: Diagnostic decisions used clinical symptoms, serum thyroxine and TRAb, thyroid ultrasound and orbital computed tomography.

The sequenced sample was peripheral blood mononuclear cells (PBMCs), obtained at new diagnosis, from a patient treated with antithyroid drugs. The chain carries TRBV30 and TRBJ2-3, with 7 bases identical to TRBD1. This receptor was obtained from a young woman with Graves disease. CDR3 coding DNA: TGTGCCTGGAGTCCTAAAGAGTGGGACAGCGCCACAGATACGCAGTATTTT. Translating gives CAWSPKEWDSATDTQYF.